Each of the 31 T cell receptor beta chains below was sequenced from the same sample in a study of shared clonotypes between healthy human individuals. Terminally differentiated effector memory CD45RA+ cells were excluded from the naive CD8 cells, which were CD45RO-negative and positively selected for CCR7. TCRdb's copy holds only in-frame clones and misses some; the assay was immunoSEQ multiplex PCR. This table has about 2.2 million clones, 85% to 95% appearing once. Sample: naive CD8+ T cells from PBMCs. The receptors originated from a man between 18 and 35 years old in good health. Some clones in this sample may be carry-over from other donors' samples.

The chain has TRBV9 and TRBJ1-4; tentative D call: TRBD1 (6 bases). Per the germline V gene, CDR1 is SGDLS and CDR2 is YYNGEE. The V end was cut by 6 bases, the J end by 7 bases, with 16 bases between. This CDR3 is 14 amino acids long. The DNA for the CDR3 is TGTGCCAGCACCCCAGGGGATATGGGTGAAAAACTGTTTTTT. It codes for CASTPGDMGEKLFF.

With regard to this clone: This sample includes further DNA sequences coding for the same CDR3. This chain links TRBV4-3 with TRBJ2-7; TRBD1 or TRBD2 may be the D gene (5 bases each). The length of the CDR3 is 15 residues. Germline-derived CDR1 and CDR2 are LGHNA and YSLEER. V was trimmed by 4 bases and J by 0 bases, leaving 13 bases between them. The chain's CDR3 is CASSLGQGSSYEQYF. CDR3 coding DNA: TGCGCCAGCAGCCTCGGACAAGGGAGCTCCTACGAGCAGTACTTC.

The rearrangement uses TRBV4-1 and TRBJ2-1; 16 bases align to TRBD2. The CDR3 spans 16 residues. Trimming at V came to 4 bases and at J to 10 bases, leaving 7 bases not matched to a gene. Germline V lookup: CDR1 MGHRA, CDR2 YSYEKL. The CDR3: CASSLAGTSGREEQFF. CDR3 sequence (DNA): TGCGCCAGCAGCCTTGCGGGGACTAGCGGGAGGGAGGAGCAGTTCTTC.

The rearrangement uses TRBV7-9 and TRBJ2-7; possibly TRBD1 for D (5 bases). This CDR3 spans 14 amino acids. The germline V and J ends were trimmed by 8 bases and 2 bases, with 16 bases remaining between them. Germline loops: CDR1 SEHNR, CDR2 FQNEAQ (reference sequence). This chain's CDR3 is CASRPPGWPYEQYF. The CDR3 DNA follows: TGTGCCAGCCGACCTCCAGGGTGGCCCTACGAGCAGTACTTC.

The chain couples TRBV27 to TRBJ2-2, with 7 bases lining up with TRBD1. The CDR3 extends over 16 amino acids. V trimming: 5 bases; J trimming: 1 base; junction bases outside the gene matches: 7. Germline V gene sequence: CDR1 MNHEY, CDR2 SMNVEV (reference sequence). CDR3 nucleotides: TGTGCCAGCAGTCCACAGACAGGGATGAACACCGGGGAGCTGTTTTTT. Its translation is CASSPQTGMNTGELFF.

The J gene is TRBJ2-2, the V gene TRBV27; D may match TRBD1 or TRBD2 (5 bases each). This CDR3 has 20 residues. V lost 4 bases and J lost 0, with 24 bases in between. Germline CDR1 and CDR2: MNHEY and SMNVEV (reference sequence). In nucleotides, the CDR3 is TGTGCCAGCAGTTCCCCCGGGACGGGCACACAGGCCGCGAACACCGGGGAGCTGTTTTTT. Its translation: CASSSPGTGTQAANTGELFF.

The chain couples TRBV29-1 to TRBJ1-2, with TRBD1 identical over 7 bases. The length of the CDR3 is 13 residues. With 6 bases clipped from V and 4 bases from J, the junction kept 8 bases outside the gene matches. The germline CDR1 and CDR2 sequences are SQVTM and ANQGSEA. The CDR3, as DNA: TGCAGCGTGGAGGTACGGGACAGCTATGGCTACACCTTC. This codes for CSVEVRDSYGYTF. The complete variable domain, with remaining parts taken from reference TRBV29-1 and TRBJ1-2, reads SAVISQKPSRDICQRGTSLTIQCQVDSQVTMMFWYRQQPGQSLTLIATANQGSEATYESGFVIDKFPISRPNLTFSTLTVSNMSPEDSSIYLCSVEVRDSYGYTFGSGTRLTVV.

V usage is TRBV6-5 and J usage is TRBJ1-2; D is ambiguous. The CDR3 length is 15 residues. The germline V and J ends were trimmed by 0 bases and 4 bases, with 12 bases remaining between them. CDR1 and CDR2 from the germline V gene are MNHEY and SVGAGI. The chain's CDR3 is CASSYSWQNFYGYTF. The CDR3 DNA is TGTGCCAGCAGTTACTCGTGGCAGAACTTCTATGGCTACACCTTC.

The J gene is TRBJ2-1, the V gene TRBV27, with D perhaps TRBD1 (5 bases). The CDR3 loop spans 18 amino acids. CDR1 MNHEY and CDR2 SMNVEV come from the germline V gene (reference sequence). V lost 2 bases and J 6 bases, leaving 23 bases between the germline ends. The CDR3 loop reads CASSLPPGRARVGNEQFF. The CDR3 DNA follows: TGTGCCAGCAGTTTACCGCCCGGCAGGGCTCGTGTAGGCAATGAGCAGTTCTTC.

The V call is TRBV27, the J call TRBJ2-2; 8 nucleotides agree with TRBD2. CDR3 length equals 16 residues. V was pared by 6 bases and J by 3 bases, with 9 bases of the junction left unmatched. Germline values: CDR1 MNHEY, CDR2 SMNVEV (reference sequence). Here the CDR3 DNA reads TGTGCCAGCAGCCCCTCAGCGGGAGAGTACACCGGGGAGCTGTTTTTT. It specifies CASSPSAGEYTGELFF.

The chain carries TRBV12-5 and TRBJ2-7, with D tentatively TRBD1 (7 bases). Germline CDR1 and CDR2: LGHNT and FRNRAP. Trimming cost V 8 bases and J 5 bases, with 13 bases left between them. The CDR3 is 12 residues long. CDR3 in amino acids: CASSEGADEQYF. CDR3 DNA sequence: TGTGCTAGTTCGGAGGGGGCGGACGAGCAGTACTTC.

The chain joins TRBV5-6 to TRBJ2-6, with D possibly being TRBD2 (6 bases). Trimming stripped 2 bases from V and 2 bases from J, with 20 bases between. CDR1 and CDR2 from the germline V gene are SGHDT and YYEEEE. CDR3 size: 19 residues. CDR3 in DNA: TGTGCCAGCAGCTTTCTCGGGGGAAGTCTAAGTGCTGGGGCCAACGTCCTGACTTTC. Translation gives CASSFLGGSLSAGANVLTF.

The genes are TRBV19 and TRBJ1-2; D is unclear. CDR3 length equals 15 residues. The germline V gene encodes CDR1 LNHDA and CDR2 SQIVND (reference sequence). V gave up 3 bases and J gave up 0 bases, with 11 bases separating them. The CDR3 loop is CASSIRAASNYGYTF. CDR3 sequence (DNA): TGTGCCAGTAGTATTCGGGCTGCCTCTAACTATGGCTACACCTTC.

V and J are TRBV7-2 and TRBJ2-1; the D is unclear. The CDR3 sequence is 15 residues long. V lost 1 base to trimming and J lost 6 bases, with 13 bases between them. Germline values: CDR1 SGHTA, CDR2 FQGNSA. The CDR3 region has the DNA TGTGCCAGCAGCTTAGTAAGGTCCCTAGGCAATGAGCAGTTCTTC. Translated, it gives CASSLVRSLGNEQFF.

Of note for this clone: At the DNA level, this CDR3 is encoded by other sequences in the same sample as well. The V gene is TRBV11-2, the J gene TRBJ2-7, with TRBD2 matching 14 bases. V lost 5 bases and J lost 1; bases outside the gene matches: 4. The CDR3 totals 16 residues. Looked up from germline, CDR1 is SGHAT and CDR2 is FQNNGV. The CDR3 sequence: CASSRRLAGGSYEQYF. The CDR3 DNA follows: TGTGCCAGCAGCCGACGACTAGCGGGAGGGTCCTACGAGCAGTACTTC.

This clone has only a few counts. The chain combines TRBV7-9 with TRBJ2-7; TRBD1 might be the D (6 bases). Germline V gives CDR1 SEHNR, CDR2 FQNEAQ (reference sequence). The CDR3 extends over 13 amino acids. V lost 4 bases to trimming and J lost 8 bases, with 15 bases between them. Here the CDR3 DNA reads TGTGCCAGCAGCTCAGACAGGCCCATTAAGCAGTACTTC. Its protein product is CASSSDRPIKQYF.

This clone was detected only once. V is TRBV5-5 and J is TRBJ2-7; TRBD1 agrees at 7 bases. Per germline, CDR1 SGHKS and CDR2 YYEKEE (reference sequence). This CDR3 comprises 15 residues. V lost 3 bases to trimming and J lost 2 bases; unmatched junction nucleotides: 8. CDR3 in DNA: TGTGCCAGCAGCTCCCGACAGGGATTACCCTACGAGCAGTACTTC. Its protein product is CASSSRQGLPYEQYF.

Comments on this clone: Compared with germline, one end of the junction differs, possibly owing to a read error. The rearrangement links TRBV9 to TRBJ2-7; D ambiguous. There are 11 residues in the CDR3. CDR1 is SGDLS and CDR2 is YYNGEE in the germline V gene. The CDR3 DNA sequence: TGTGCCAGCGGCGTGGGTCTCGAGCAGTACTTC. As protein: CASGVGLEQYF.

This clone was seen once. The chain joins TRBV11-2 to TRBJ2-7; D unclear. The V and J ends lost 2 bases and 2 bases respectively, with 13 bases between them. Germline V lookup: CDR1 SGHAT, CDR2 FQNNGV. This CDR3 is built from 15 residues. CDR3 in amino acids: CASSLRAMGTYEQYF. The CDR3 DNA follows: TGTGCCAGCAGCTTAAGAGCGATGGGTACCTACGAGCAGTACTTC.

The chain has TRBV7-9 and TRBJ1-2; D gene unclear. Germline V gives CDR1 SEHNR, CDR2 FQNEAQ (reference sequence). V gave up 1 base and J gave up 7 bases, with 10 bases separating them. This CDR3 comprises 13 residues. DNA of the CDR3: TGTGCCAGCAGCTTAGTTACGGTTGCTGGCTACACCTTC. Translation gives CASSLVTVAGYTF. Supplemented by reference TRBV7-9 and TRBJ1-2, the full variable domain reads DTGVSQNPRHKITKRGQNVTFRCDPISEHNRLYWYRQTLGQGPEFLTYFQNEAQLEKSRLLSDRFSAERPKGSFSTLEIQRTEQGDSAMYLCASSLVTVAGYTFGSGTRLTVV.

The chain uses TRBV5-1 and TRBJ2-5; a weak D match, TRBD1 (5 bases). V was pared by 4 bases and J by 1 base, with 17 bases between. This CDR3 is 16 amino acids long. Germline V CDR1 and CDR2: SGHRS, YFSETQ. The CDR3 reads CASSLRQNLFQETQYF. The CDR3 DNA reads TGCGCCAGCAGCCTACGACAGAACCTTTTCCAAGAGACCCAGTACTTC. The variable domain in full, with the rest retrieved from reference TRBV5-1 and TRBJ2-5, is KAGVTQTPRYLIKTRGQQVTLSCSPISGHRSVSWYQQTPGQGLQFLFEYFSETQRNKGNFPGRFSGRQFSNSRSEMNVSTLELGDSALYLCASSLRQNLFQETQYFGPGTRLLVL.

In DNA, the CDR3 is TGTGCCAGCAGCCCGGTGTTGGTCTCTGGGGCCAACGTCCTGACTTTC. Translating gives CASSPVLVSGANVLTF. The chain joins TRBV27 to TRBJ2-6; no firm D call. V lost 6 bases, J lost 0 bases, and 12 bases lay in between. The CDR3 has 16 amino acids. CDR1 is MNHEY, CDR2 SMNVEV, per germline (reference sequence).

About this clone itself: The same CDR3 can be traced to other DNA sequences in this sample. This chain links TRBV30 with TRBJ1-1, with no clear D. Germline CDR1 GTSNPN, CDR2 SVGIG (reference sequence). The CDR3 is made up of 11 amino acids. Deletions cut 0 bases from V and 4 bases from J, with 3 bases between. The CDR3 protein is CAWSVLTEAFF. CDR3 coding DNA: TGTGCCTGGAGTGTACTCACTGAAGCTTTCTTT.

CDR3 loop: CAISASYEQYF. The CDR3 nucleotides read TGTGCCATCAGTGCCTCCTACGAGCAGTACTTC. The rearrangement uses TRBV10-3 and TRBJ2-7, with D unclear. CDR3 size: 11 residues. Germline CDR1 is ENHRY and CDR2 is SYGVKD. The V gene lost 4 bases and the J gene lost 0 bases, with 1 base spanning the gap.

This clone was seen only once. The chain uses TRBV6-1 and TRBJ2-7; D might be TRBD1 (5 bases). Germline assignment: CDR1 MNHNS and CDR2 SASEGT. Trimming took 2 bases from V and 0 from J, leaving 8 bases between them. This CDR3 has 14 amino acids. The CDR3 region has the DNA TGTGCCAGCAGTGAAAGGGGATACTCCTACGAGCAGTACTTC. This encodes CASSERGYSYEQYF.

The count of this clone is one. This rearrangement joins TRBV6-5 to TRBJ1-2; TRBD1 matches at 7 bases. The length of the CDR3 is 15 residues. V lost 0 bases and J lost 7; bases outside the gene matches: 8. Germline V lookup: CDR1 MNHEY, CDR2 SVGAGI. CDR3 loop: CASSYSIRQGVGYTF. The CDR3 bases are TGTGCCAGCAGTTACTCGATTCGCCAGGGGGTTGGCTACACCTTC.

This rearrangement joins TRBV15 to TRBJ1-2, with a possible D match to TRBD1 (5 bases). The CDR3 is made up of 16 amino acids. V was shortened by 0 bases and J by 2 bases, with 13 bases between the two germline ends. Germline V gives CDR1 LNHNV, CDR2 YYDKDF (reference sequence). The CDR3 DNA sequence: TGTGCCACCAGCAGAGATCTTGGGGCAGCGAACTATGGCTACACCTTC. It encodes CATSRDLGAANYGYTF.

In DNA, the CDR3 is TGTGCCAGCAGCTCTTTATTTAGGACAGGAGCTAACTATGGCTACACCTTC. It translates to CASSSLFRTGANYGYTF. This chain connects TRBV7-6 to TRBJ1-2, with 7 positions matching TRBD1. CDR3 length equals 17 residues. Trimming took 4 bases from V and 0 from J; bases not matched to a gene: 11. In germline, CDR1 is SGHVS, CDR2 FNYEAQ.

This clone showed up just a few times. This rearrangement joins TRBV7-9 to TRBJ2-1, with 13 bases that match TRBD2. Germline assignment: CDR1 SEHNR and CDR2 FQNEAQ (reference sequence). The length of the CDR3 is 16 residues. V shed 4 bases, J shed 8 bases, and the junction held 8 bases outside the gene matches. The DNA for the CDR3 is TGTGCCAGCAGCTCCCTGACTAGCGGGAGGTCGGATGAGCAGTTCTTC. This sequence encodes CASSSLTSGRSDEQFF.

This clone was counted once. The chain joins TRBV7-8 to TRBJ2-5; 8 nucleotides align to TRBD2. With the DNA end fitting TRBJ2-7 better, the J assignment may be wrong. The CDR3 loop spans 16 amino acids. Germline lookup yields CDR1 SGHVS and CDR2 FQNEAQ. CDR3 bases: TGTGCCAGCAGCCCGAAGTCAAGCGGGAGAGCCCACGAGCAGTACTTC. Its protein is CASSPKSSGRAHEQYF.

This CDR3 is CASSTGLAYEQYF. Written as DNA, the CDR3 is TGTGCCAGCAGTACGGGACTCGCCTACGAGCAGTACTTC. This chain joins TRBV27 and TRBJ2-7; tentatively, D is TRBD2 (6 bases). Germline assignment: CDR1 MNHEY and CDR2 SMNVEV (reference sequence). Deletions cut 5 bases from V and 2 bases from J, with 10 bases between. CDR3 length equals 13 residues.